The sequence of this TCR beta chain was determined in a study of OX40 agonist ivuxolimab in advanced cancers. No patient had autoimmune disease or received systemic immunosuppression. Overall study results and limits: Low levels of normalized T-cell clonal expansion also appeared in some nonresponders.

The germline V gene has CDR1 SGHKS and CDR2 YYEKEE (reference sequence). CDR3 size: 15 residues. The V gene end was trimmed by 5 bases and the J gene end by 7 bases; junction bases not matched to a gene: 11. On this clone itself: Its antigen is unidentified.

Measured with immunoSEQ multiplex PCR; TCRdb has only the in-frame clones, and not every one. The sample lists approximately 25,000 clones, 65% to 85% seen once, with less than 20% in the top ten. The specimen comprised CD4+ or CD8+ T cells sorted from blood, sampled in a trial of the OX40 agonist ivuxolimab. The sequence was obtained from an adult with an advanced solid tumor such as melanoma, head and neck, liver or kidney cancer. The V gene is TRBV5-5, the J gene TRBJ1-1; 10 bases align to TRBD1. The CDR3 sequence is CASRGGGQGGVEAFF. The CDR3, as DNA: TGTGCCAGCAGGGGCGGAGGACAGGGGGGAGTTGAAGCTTTCTTT.